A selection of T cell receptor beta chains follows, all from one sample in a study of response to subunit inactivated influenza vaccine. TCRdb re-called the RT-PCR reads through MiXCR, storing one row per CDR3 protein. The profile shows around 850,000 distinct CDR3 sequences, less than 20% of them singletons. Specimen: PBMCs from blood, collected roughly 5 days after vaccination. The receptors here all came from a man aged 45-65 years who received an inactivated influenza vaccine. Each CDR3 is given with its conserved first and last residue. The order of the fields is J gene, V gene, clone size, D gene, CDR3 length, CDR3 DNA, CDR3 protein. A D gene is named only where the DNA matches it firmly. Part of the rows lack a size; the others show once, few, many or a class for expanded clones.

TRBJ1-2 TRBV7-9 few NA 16 TGTGCCAGCAGCGCCCAGGACACCGCTGGGGGTTATGGCTACACCTTC CASSAQDTAGGYGYTF
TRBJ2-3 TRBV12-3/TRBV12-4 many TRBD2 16 TGTGCCAGCAGTTCCCAGCGGGGGGGGCCGACAGATACGCAGTATTTT CASSSQRGGPTDTQYF
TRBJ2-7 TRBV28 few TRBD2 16 TGTGCCAGCAGAGCGGGGGGCGGCGGAGATTCCTACGAGCAGTACTTC CASRAGGGGDSYEQYF
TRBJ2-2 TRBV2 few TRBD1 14 TGTGCCAGCAGGGGACAGGGTTTCACCGGGGAGCTGTTTTTT CASRGQGFTGELFF
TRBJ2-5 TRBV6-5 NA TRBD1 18 TGTGCCAGCAGTTACTCGATGGGACAGGCCCCGGCGAAAGAGACCCAGTACTTC CASSYSMGQAPAKETQYF
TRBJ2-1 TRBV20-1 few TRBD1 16 TGCAGTGCTAAAAAAGCACGGGACAGGGGTTACAATGAGCAGTTCTTC CSAKKARDRGYNEQFF
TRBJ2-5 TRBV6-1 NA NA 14 TGTGCCAGCAGCCTGGACAGTCTCCAAGAGACCCAGTACTTC CASSLDSLQETQYF
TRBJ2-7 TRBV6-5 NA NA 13 TGTGCCAGCAGTTACTCAGAGGGCTACGAGCAGTACTTC CASSYSEGYEQYF
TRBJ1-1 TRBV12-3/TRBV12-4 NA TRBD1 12 TGTGCCAGCAGTCCTGGGACAGGTGAAGCTTTCTTT CASSPGTGEAFF
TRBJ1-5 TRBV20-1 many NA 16 TGCAGTGCTAGAGATACGGCAGGACTTTTCAATCAGCCCCAGCATTTT CSARDTAGLFNQPQHF
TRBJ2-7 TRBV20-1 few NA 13 TGCAGTGCTATAATCCCAGGGAGAAACGAGCAGTACTTC CSAIIPGRNEQYF
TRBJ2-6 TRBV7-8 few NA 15 TGTGCCAGCAGCTTAACAGGGACTGGGGCCAACGTCCTGACTTTC CASSLTGTGANVLTF
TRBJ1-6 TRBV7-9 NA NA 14 TGTGCCAGCAGCCCGTGGACTCTGGACTCACCCCTCCACTTT CASSPWTLDSPLHF
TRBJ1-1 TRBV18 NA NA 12 TGTGCCAGCTCACCGCGGCAGAGTGAAGCTTTCTTT CASSPRQSEAFF
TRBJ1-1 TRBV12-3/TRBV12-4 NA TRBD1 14 TGTGCCAGCAGGCGGGACAGGTCGAACACTGAAGCTTTCTTT CASRRDRSNTEAFF
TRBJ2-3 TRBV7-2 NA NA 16 TGTGCCAGCAGCTTAGACCTGGGGGCGGGAGCAGATACGCAGTATTTT CASSLDLGAGADTQYF
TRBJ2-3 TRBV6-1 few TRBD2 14 TGTGCCAGCTGGGGGGTAGCGGGGGTAGATACGCAGTATTTT CASWGVAGVDTQYF
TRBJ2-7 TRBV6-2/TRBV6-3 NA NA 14 TGTGCCAGCAGTTATTGGGCAGGGGCCTACGAGCAGTACTTC CASSYWAGAYEQYF
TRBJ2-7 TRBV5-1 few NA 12 TGCGCCAGCAGCTTGGGCTCGGACGAGCAGTACTTC CASSLGSDEQYF
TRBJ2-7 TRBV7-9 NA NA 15 TGTGCCAGCAGTTCGGACGCAAGAGCAGCGTACGAGCAGTACTTC CASSSDARAAYEQYF
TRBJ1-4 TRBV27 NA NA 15 TGTGCCAGCAGCCTACTAGGGGAAACTAATGAAAAACTGTTTTTT CASSLLGETNEKLFF
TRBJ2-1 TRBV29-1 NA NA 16 TGCAGCGTTGAAGATTTTGAATTGGGGGCTGACAATGAGCAGTTCTTC CSVEDFELGADNEQFF
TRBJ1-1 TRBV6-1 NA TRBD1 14 TGTGCCAGCAAAGAGGGGGCCTCGAACACTGAAGCTTTCTTT CASKEGASNTEAFF
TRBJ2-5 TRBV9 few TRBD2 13 TGTGCCAGCAGTCGGGGAGCGGGAGGGACCCAGTACTTC CASSRGAGGTQYF
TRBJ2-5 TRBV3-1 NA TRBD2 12 TGTGCCACTACTAGCGGGCAGGGGAACCAGTACTTC CATTSGQGNQYF
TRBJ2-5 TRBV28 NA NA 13 TGTGCCAGCAGGGGGACCGTGCTAGGGGCCCAGTACTTC CASRGTVLGAQYF
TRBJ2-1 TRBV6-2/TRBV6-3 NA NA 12 TGTGCCAGCAGTTCGGAATACAATGAGCAGTTCTTC CASSSEYNEQFF
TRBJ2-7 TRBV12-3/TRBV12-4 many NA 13 TGCGCCAGCAGCTCGGGACTTGGCTACGAGCAGTACTTC CASSSGLGYEQYF
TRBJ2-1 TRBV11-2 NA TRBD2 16 TGTGCCAGCAGCTCCCGACTAGCGGAGCCGACCAATGAGCAGTTCTTC CASSSRLAEPTNEQFF
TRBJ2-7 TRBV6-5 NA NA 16 TGTGCCAGCAGTTACTCGACGGCCCCCCTCGAGGACGAGCAGTACTTC CASSYSTAPLEDEQYF
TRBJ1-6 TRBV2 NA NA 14 TGTGCCAGCACCGAGGACAGTAATAATTCACCCCTCCACTTT CASTEDSNNSPLHF
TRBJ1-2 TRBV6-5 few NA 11 TGTGCCAGCACTAAGGGTCGCGGCTACACCTTC CASTKGRGYTF
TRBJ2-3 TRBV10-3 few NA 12 TGTGCCATCAGGGGGGGAGAAGATACGCAGTATTTT CAIRGGEDTQYF
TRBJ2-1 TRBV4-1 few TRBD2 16 TGCGCCAGCAGCCAAGGTCGGGGGGGGACCTACAATGAGCAGTTCTTC CASSQGRGGTYNEQFF
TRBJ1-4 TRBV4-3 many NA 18 TGCGCCAGCAGCCAAGATGGTGAGCACCTCGCAACTAATGAAAAACTGTTTTTT CASSQDGEHLATNEKLFF
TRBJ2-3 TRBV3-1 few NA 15 TGTGCCAGCAGCCAAGAAGCATACGGCACAGATACGCAGTATTTT CASSQEAYGTDTQYF
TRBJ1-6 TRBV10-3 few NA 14 TGTGCCATCAGTCCTGACAGAATCAATTCACCCCTCCACTTT CAISPDRINSPLHF
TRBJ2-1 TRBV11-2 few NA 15 TGTGCCAGCAGCTTGGCAGCTTACTCCTACAATGAGCAGTTCTTC CASSLAAYSYNEQFF
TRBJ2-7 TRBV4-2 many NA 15 TGTGCCAGCAGCCAAGATATCGGAGCGGTGGGTGAGCAGTACTTC CASSQDIGAVGEQYF
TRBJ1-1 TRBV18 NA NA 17 TGTGCCAGCTCCGGGGGTAGGCAGGGGCGCATAAACACTGAAGCTTTCTTT CASSGGRQGRINTEAFF
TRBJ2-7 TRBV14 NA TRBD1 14 TGTGCCAGCAGCCAAGTTCAGGGGGTCCACGAGCAGTACTTC CASSQVQGVHEQYF
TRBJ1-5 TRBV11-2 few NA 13 TGTGCCAGCAGCGTACGAAGGAATCAGCCCCAGCATTTT CASSVRRNQPQHF
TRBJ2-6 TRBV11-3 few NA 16 TGTGCCAGCAGCCCCTCGGGAACATCTGGGGCCAACGTCCTGACTTTC CASSPSGTSGANVLTF
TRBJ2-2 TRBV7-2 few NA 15 TGTGCCAGCAGCTTAGGGGGACAGAACACCGGGGAGCTGTTTTTT CASSLGGQNTGELFF
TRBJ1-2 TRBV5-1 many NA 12 TGCGCCAGCAGCTACCAACAAGAAGGCTACACCTTC CASSYQQEGYTF